These T cell receptor beta chains were read from a single sample in a study of blood T cell repertoires in COVID-19. The protocol was immunoSEQ multiplex PCR, while the TCRdb copy is restricted to in-frame clones and leaves out a portion. This repertoire shows roughly 50,000 clones, about four fifths found once; its top ten account for 1.5% to 2%. Sequencing used peripheral blood. Receptor source: a woman aged 60-70 years with acute or convalescent COVID-19. Each CDR3 is given with its conserved first and last residue. A D gene is named only where the DNA matches it firmly. Clone size is shown for a subset of rows, as once, few, many or a class of expanded clone.

J gene,D gene,clone size,V gene,CDR3 protein,CDR3 DNA
TRBJ1-5,-,once,TRBV28,CASSLSGGNQPQHF,TGTGCCAGCAGTTTATCCGGGGGCAATCAGCCCCAGCATTTT
TRBJ1-2,TRBD1,-,TRBV7-9,CASSLRTGSYGYTF,TGTGCCAGCAGCTTAAGGACAGGGTCCTATGGCTACACCTTC
TRBJ1-4,-,-,TRBV28,CASSRGLEKLFF,TGTGCCAGCAGCAGGGGACTAGAAAAACTGTTTTTT
TRBJ2-7,TRBD1,-,TRBV6-1,CASSEGDSSYEQYF,TGTGCCAGCAGTGAAGGGGACAGCTCCTACGAGCAGTACTTC
TRBJ1-3,TRBD1,-,TRBV6-6,CASTDRGLGGNTIYF,TGTGCCAGCACTGACAGGGGGCTGGGTGGAAACACCATATATTTT
TRBJ2-5,-,-,TRBV3-1/TRBV3-2,CASSRSRETQYF,TGTGCCAGCAGCCGGTCACGGGAGACCCAGTACTTC
TRBJ1-1,TRBD1,-,TRBV10-2,CASNLQGWNTEAFF,TGCGCCAGCAACCTACAGGGGTGGAACACTGAAGCTTTCTTT
TRBJ1-1,-,once,TRBV2,CASRDTGFAEAFF,TGTGCCAGCAGAGATACAGGGTTCGCTGAAGCTTTCTTT
TRBJ1-2,-,-,TRBV28,CASSQTAGNYGYTF,TGTGCCAGCAGCCAGACGGCAGGAAACTATGGCTACACCTTC
TRBJ2-5,-,-,TRBV19,CASSIGSRGWETQYF,TGTGCCAGTAGTATAGGATCCCGGGGTTGGGAGACCCAGTACTTC
TRBJ1-2,-,once,TRBV5-4,CASSSPSQDGYTF,TGTGCCAGCAGCTCCCCCTCTCAGGATGGCTACACCTTC
TRBJ2-2,-,once,TRBV19,CASQTGYTGELFF,TGTGCCAGTCAAACAGGTTACACCGGGGAGCTGTTTTTT
TRBJ1-6,TRBD1,-,TRBV25-1,CASSGDRGSPLHF,TGTGCCAGCAGTGGGGACAGGGGCTCACCCCTCCACTTT
TRBJ1-1,TRBD1,-,TRBV6-5,CASSYSQGGNTEAFF,TGTGCCAGCAGTTACTCTCAGGGGGGGAACACTGAAGCTTTCTTT
TRBJ2-3,TRBD1,-,TRBV15,CAIRQGFMADTQYF,TGTGCCATAAGACAGGGATTCATGGCAGATACGCAGTATTTT
TRBJ1-2,-,-,TRBV12-3/TRBV12-4,CASKITGNGYTF,TGTGCCAGCAAAATAACAGGGAACGGCTACACCTTC
TRBJ2-2,-,-,TRBV7-2,CASSTTTGSTGELFF,TGTGCCAGCAGCACAACAACAGGCTCGACCGGGGAGCTGTTTTTT
TRBJ2-5,-,few,TRBV7-9,CASSLRSTNSQETQYF,TGTGCCAGCAGCTTGAGATCCACTAACTCACAAGAGACCCAGTACTTC
TRBJ2-7,-,few,TRBV5-4,CASSPQAGREQYF,TGTGCCAGCAGCCCCCAGGCAGGCCGCGAGCAGTACTTC
TRBJ1-2,-,-,TRBV7-9,CASSRRGGLNFNYGYTF,TGTGCCAGCAGCCGCCGAGGCGGCTTAAACTTTAACTATGGCTACACCTTC
TRBJ2-2,TRBD2,-,TRBV6-1,CASSGTSGWNTGELFF,TGTGCCAGCAGTGGCACTAGCGGCTGGAACACCGGGGAGCTGTTTTTT
TRBJ1-6,-,-,TRBV12-3/TRBV12-4,CASSLGDNSPLHF,TGTGCCAGCAGTTTGGGAGATAATTCACCCCTCCACTTT
TRBJ2-1,TRBD2,-,TRBV25-1,CASSGGPASGSADEQFF,TGTGCCAGCAGTGGGGGTCCGGCTAGCGGGAGTGCCGATGAGCAGTTCTTC
TRBJ1-2,-,-,TRBV18,CASSPISLGQGGYTF,TGTGCCAGCTCACCAATCTCTCTCGGGCAGGGTGGCTACACCTTC
TRBJ1-5,-,-,TRBV19,CASSLDKDRAGNQPQHF,TGTGCCAGTAGTCTTGACAAGGACAGAGCTGGCAATCAGCCCCAGCATTTT
TRBJ1-1,-,-,TRBV7-2,CASSPQGPNTEAFF,TGTGCCAGCAGCCCCCAGGGCCCAAACACTGAAGCTTTCTTT
TRBJ2-2,-,-,TRBV28,CAISEGGRGGELFF,TGTGCCATCTCAGAAGGGGGTCGGGGCGGGGAGCTGTTTTTT
TRBJ1-1,TRBD1,few,TRBV25-1,CASSRPTGVNTEAFF,TGTGCCAGCAGTCGTCCGACAGGGGTGAACACTGAAGCTTTCTTT
TRBJ2-2,TRBD2,-,TRBV24-1,CATSTSGNTGELFF,TGTGCCACCTCAACTAGCGGGAACACCGGGGAGCTGTTTTTT
TRBJ2-3,TRBD2,-,TRBV2,CASSATRTSVDTQYF,TGTGCCAGCAGCGCAACTCGGACTAGCGTGGATACGCAGTATTTT
TRBJ2-1,TRBD2,-,TRBV7-2,CASSLGGGRASKQFF,TGTGCCAGCAGCTTAGGGGGCGGGAGGGCGTCAAAGCAGTTCTTC
TRBJ1-1,TRBD1,few,TRBV19,CASSIRTGGREAFF,TGTGCCAGTAGTATCCGGACAGGCGGGAGGGAAGCTTTCTTT
TRBJ1-4,TRBD1,-,TRBV7-8,CASSPTGGLANEKLFF,TGTGCCAGCAGCCCGACAGGGGGCCTGGCTAATGAAAAACTGTTTTTT
TRBJ1-5,TRBD1,medium-sized,TRBV4-1,CASSLLPDRAGGPQHF,TGCGCCAGCAGCCTCCTACCAGACAGGGCGGGGGGGCCCCAGCATTTT
TRBJ1-2,TRBD1,-,TRBV27,CASSFRDRGFYGYTF,TGTGCCAGCAGTTTCCGGGACAGGGGGTTCTATGGCTACACCTTC
TRBJ2-3,-,-,TRBV28,CASESVEATDTQYF,TGTGCCAGTGAGTCGGTGGAGGCTACAGATACGCAGTATTTT
TRBJ1-1,-,once,TRBV28,CASSLYGRPSYEAFF,TGTGCCAGCAGTCTCTACGGGAGACCCAGCTATGAAGCTTTCTTT
TRBJ1-5,-,-,TRBV27,CASSLMAGKVNQPQHF,TGTGCCAGCAGTTTAATGGCCGGGAAAGTTAATCAGCCCCAGCATTTT
TRBJ1-1,-,-,TRBV11-3,CASSSGNTEAFF,TGTGCCAGCAGCTCGGGTAACACTGAAGCTTTCTTT
TRBJ1-6,-,-,TRBV19,CASSKNRAGNNSPLHF,TGTGCCAGTAGTAAAAACAGGGCCGGGAATAATTCACCCCTCCACTTT
TRBJ2-4,TRBD2,-,TRBV28,CASTLLAGGQNIQYF,TGTGCCAGCACCCTACTAGCGGGGGGGCAAAACATTCAGTACTTC
TRBJ1-1,TRBD1,-,TRBV11-2,CASSLSLDRDTEAFF,TGTGCCAGCAGCTTATCCCTCGACAGGGACACTGAAGCTTTCTTT
TRBJ1-2,TRBD1,-,TRBV2,CASTDWTGPGGYTF,TGTGCCAGCACAGATTGGACAGGGCCGGGAGGCTACACCTTC
TRBJ1-2,TRBD1,-,TRBV15,CATSWGQGDGYTF,TGTGCCACCAGCTGGGGACAGGGTGACGGCTACACCTTC
TRBJ1-2,-,few,TRBV18,CASSPSGSGYGYTF,TGTGCCAGCTCACCTTCGGGGTCGGGCTATGGCTACACCTTC
TRBJ1-6,-,once,TRBV9,CASSVDQGEALHF,TGTGCCAGCAGCGTAGACCAGGGTGAGGCCCTCCACTTT
TRBJ2-7,-,-,TRBV5-6,CASRLRGSAYEQYF,TGTGCCAGCAGGCTACGGGGAAGCGCCTACGAGCAGTACTTC
TRBJ1-2,TRBD1,-,TRBV6-5,CASSRTGGIYGYTF,TGTGCCAGCAGTCGGACAGGGGGCATCTATGGCTACACCTTC
TRBJ2-3,TRBD2,-,TRBV6-5,CATNPKLAGRDTQYF,TGTGCCACCAACCCGAAACTAGCGGGGCGAGATACGCAGTATTTT
TRBJ1-3,-,-,TRBV4-1,CASSQDPGGRSGNTIYF,TGCGCCAGCAGCCAAGATCCGGGGGGCAGGTCTGGAAACACCATATATTTT
TRBJ2-1,TRBD2,-,TRBV2,CASKGLAGGTYNEQFF,TGTGCCAGCAAAGGACTAGCGGGAGGAACATACAATGAGCAGTTCTTC
TRBJ1-2,-,-,TRBV25-1,CASSIGVNYGYTF,TGTGCCAGCAGTATCGGGGTTAACTATGGCTACACCTTC
TRBJ1-1,-,-,TRBV19,CASSMGGVFTEAFF,TGTGCCAGTAGTATGGGGGGGGTCTTCACTGAAGCTTTCTTT
TRBJ2-7,TRBD1,-,TRBV18,CASSPTQGARLYEQYF,TGTGCCAGCTCACCGACTCAGGGGGCCCGGTTGTACGAGCAGTACTTC
TRBJ2-7,TRBD2,few,TRBV3-1/TRBV3-2,CASSPAGGRGEQYF,TGTGCCAGCAGCCCTGCGGGGGGTCGGGGCGAGCAGTACTTC
TRBJ1-1,TRBD1,-,TRBV2,CASRRDRVGTEAFF,TGTGCCAGCAGGAGGGACAGGGTCGGAACTGAAGCTTTCTTT
TRBJ2-7,-,-,TRBV7-8,CASSLSGRASYEQYF,TGTGCCAGCAGCTTATCAGGCAGGGCGTCATACGAGCAGTACTTC
TRBJ1-5,TRBD1,-,TRBV10-3,CATRTGNQPQHF,TGTGCCACCCGGACAGGGAATCAGCCCCAGCATTTT
TRBJ1-5,TRBD1,-,TRBV28,CASSSPTGTGSQPQHF,TGTGCCAGCAGCTCTCCTACTGGGACAGGGAGTCAGCCCCAGCATTTT